These 8 T cell receptor beta chains share one sample of origin, sequenced in a study of blood T cells in healthy people across ages. Then a second PCR, running roughly 7 to 11 cycles, was carried out with a sample-barcoded 5' primer and a J-beta primer mix. Each CDR3 protein gets one entry after TCRdb re-called the 5' RACE reads with MiXCR. The sample has 750,000 to 950,000 distinct CDR3 sequences, under 30% seen once. In addition, the sample was reused for a study of T cells of mothers and their children.

Sequenced sample: blood. Receptors originate from a boy under 18 in good health.

This clonotype was recorded at least ten times. This chain connects TRBV4-1 to TRBJ2-5; D might be TRBD1 or TRBD2, each matching 5 bases. The DNA end favors TRBJ2-7, so the J call may be wrong. The CDR3 is 13 amino acids. Germline CDR1 reads MGHRA; CDR2 reads YSYEKL. In DNA form, the CDR3 reads TGCGCCAGCAGCCAAGTAGGGGAGTACGAGCAGTACTTC. This encodes CASSQVGEYEQYF.

This clonotype came up a few times. V gene TRBV6-6 combines with J gene TRBJ1-4; D uncertain. The CDR3 contains 16 residues. Germline V gene sequence: CDR1 MNHNY, CDR2 SVGAGI (reference sequence). Trimming took off 1 base at V and 3 bases at J, with 12 bases between the two ends. CDR3 region: CASSYFALGANEKLFF. The CDR3 coding sequence is TGTGCCAGCAGTTACTTCGCCCTGGGCGCTAATGAAAAACTGTTTTTT.

This clonotype was seen more than once but under ten times. The chain joins TRBV21-1 to TRBJ2-1; TRBD2 reflects the table's D call only, with no check against the DNA. TRBV21-1 is assigned pseudogene status. The CDR3 extends over 20 amino acids. As DNA, the CDR3 is TGTGCCAGCAGCAAAGCGCGGGCTAGCGGGGGGGCCGACTCCTACAATGAGCAGTTCTTC. Translation gives CASSKARASGGADSYNEQFF.

This clonotype has more than one count but fewer than ten. The chain has TRBV5-1 and TRBJ2-5, with 7 bases that match TRBD1. The DNA end lines up better with TRBJ2-7; the J call may be wrong. From germline, CDR1 is SGHRS and CDR2 YFSETQ. CDR3 size: 15 residues. The CDR3 DNA reads as TGCGCCAGCAGCGCTCGAATACAGGGGTCCTACGAGCAGTACTTC. Amino acids: CASSARIQGSYEQYF.

The chain employs TRBV12-3 or TRBV12-4 and TRBJ1-1, with D tentatively TRBD1 (6 bases). The germline V and J ends were trimmed by 3 bases and 5 bases, with 16 bases remaining between them. CDR3 size: 15 residues. CDR3 coding DNA: TGTGCCAGCAGTTTCCCTCGAGGGGGGCAGACTGAAGCTTTCTTT. This codes for CASSFPRGGQTEAFF.

The chain combines TRBV11-2 with TRBJ2-2, with 7 bases fitting TRBD1. In germline, CDR1 is SGHAT, CDR2 FQNNGV. Unmatched junction bases numbered 9, after V lost 1 base and J lost 7 bases. CDR3 size: 16 residues. CDR3 amino acids: CASSLGQGGYIGELFF. In DNA form, the CDR3 reads TGTGCCAGCAGCTTAGGACAGGGCGGTTACATCGGGGAGCTGTTTTTT.

The chain carries TRBV15 and TRBJ2-5; 10 nucleotides match TRBD1. V dropped 1 base and J dropped 4; count of bases not matched to a gene: 6. The CDR3 is made up of 16 amino acids. Germline V lookup: CDR1 LNHNV, CDR2 YYDKDF (reference sequence). CDR3 sequence: CATSRVPGQGTETQYF. The CDR3 DNA reads as TGTGCCACCAGCAGAGTACCGGGACAGGGGACAGAGACCCAGTACTTC.

This clonotype came up many times. CDR3 nucleotide sequence: TGTGCCAGCAGCCGGGACAGGGACTATGGCTACACCTTC. Translated: CASSRDRDYGYTF. The chain recombines TRBV12-3 or TRBV12-4 with TRBJ1-2; TRBD1 agrees at 9 bases. The CDR3 is made up of 13 amino acids. V lost 6 bases to trimming and J lost 3 bases; unmatched junction nucleotides: 2.